This passage covers 5 T cell receptor beta chains from one sample sequenced in a study of T-cell memory formation after mild COVID-19 (dated by TCRdb to the early 2020s). To prepare the library, 5' RACE was applied. Sequencing used an Illumina NovaSeq 6000. The public reads were reprocessed in TCRdb via fastp at Q25 and MiXCR, keeping in-frame beta chains. Rows matching on CDR3 protein sequence are summarized as one entry with the most common DNA and genes. Within this sample are about 560,000 distinct CDR3 sequences, with 15% to 20% of them counted one time only. Of the sample, approximately 8.1% falls within the top ten clones. The sequencing sample was made of PBMCs or a T cell subset sorted from them (not recorded which). The receptors come from an adult woman who had mild COVID-19 (a few samples of this study predate the infection). The sample titles of this study are shuffled in the database, so cell type and time point are left out; the donor was told from shared clones.

In its sample, this clonotype was seen a few times. The J gene is TRBJ2-3, the V gene TRBV7-9, with D possibly being TRBD1 or TRBD2 (6 bases each). In germline, CDR1 is SEHNR, CDR2 FQNEAQ (reference sequence). V shed 5 bases and J shed 6 bases, with 21 bases lying between them. The CDR3 spans 16 residues. CDR3 sequence reads: CASSSRLGPTGDTQYF. The CDR3 nucleotides read TGTGCCAGCAGCAGCAGACTAGGCCCTACAGGGGATACGCAGTATTTT.

This clonotype showed up just a few times. The genes are TRBV6-6 and TRBJ2-7, with 10 bases aligning to TRBD2. CDR1 is MNHNY and CDR2 is SVGAGI in the germline V gene (reference sequence). The V gene end was trimmed by 5 bases and the J gene end by 0 bases; junction bases not matched to a gene: 4. The CDR3 has 15 residues. The CDR3 spells CASSDLAGVSYEQYF. In nucleotides, the CDR3 is TGTGCCAGCAGTGATCTAGCGGGAGTCTCCTACGAGCAGTACTTC.

The chain carries TRBV7-9 and TRBJ2-3; 10 bases fit TRBD2. CDR1 is SEHNR, CDR2 FQNEAQ, per germline (reference sequence). CDR3 length: 16 residues. V lost 0 bases, J lost 6 bases, and 6 bases stayed unmatched. The CDR3 loop is CASSLALAGETDTQYF. CDR3 nucleotide sequence: TGTGCCAGCAGCTTAGCGCTAGCGGGAGAGACCGATACGCAGTATTTT. Based on the CDR3 plus reference TRBV7-9 and TRBJ2-3, the full variable domain is DTGVSQNPRHKITKRGQNVTFRCDPISEHNRLYWYRQTLGQGPEFLTYFQNEAQLEKSRLLSDRFSAERPKGSFSTLEIQRTEQGDSAMYLCASSLALAGETDTQYFGPGTRLTVL.

The chain combines TRBV24-1 with TRBJ2-6; no clear D gene. V lost 3 bases to trimming and J lost 0 bases, with 8 bases between them. Germline CDR1 KGHDR, CDR2 SFDVKD. CDR3 length equals 16 residues. CDR3 coding DNA: TGTGCCACCAGTGATGAAAAGAGCTCTGGGGCCAACGTCCTGACTTTC. Its protein product is CATSDEKSSGANVLTF.

This clonotype has ten or more counts. The chain combines TRBV29-1 with TRBJ2-2, with D possibly called TRBD1 or TRBD2 (5 bases each). Germline V gene sequence: CDR1 SQVTM, CDR2 ANQGSEA. V dropped 6 bases and J dropped 6 bases, with 17 bases sitting between them. The CDR3 runs 14 residues. CDR3 in amino acids: CSVWDANSAGELFF. For the CDR3, the DNA is TGCAGCGTCTGGGACGCTAACTCGGCCGGGGAGCTGTTTTTT.